This TCR beta chain stems from a study of blood T cell repertoires in COVID-19. Study overall: Some COVID-19 samples were acute and others convalescent; all came from the United States, Italy and Spain.

This clone was seen once. The trim removed 4 bases at V and 5 bases at J, leaving 11 bases unmatched. Germline values: CDR1 SGHRS, CDR2 YFSETQ. The length of the CDR3 is 16 residues. Participants, about 18 to 90 years old, spanned approximately 25 US areas. Authors' data handling: Reference gene primer amplification yielded estimated nucleated cell counts. TCRdb's table, derived via immunoSEQ multiplex PCR, lists solely in-frame clones and lacks some. V and J calls and clone size are given by that table; D and trimming were obtained from the DNA. The table lists about 250,000 clones, roughly 87% of them singletons.

The sample was PBMCs or T cells enriched from blood (not recorded which). The gene calls are TRBV5-1 and TRBJ1-4; 7 bases align to TRBD1. The sequence was obtained from a woman aged 25 to 39 with acute COVID-19. The CDR3 region is CASSPSAEDRNEKLFF. In nucleotides, the CDR3 is TGCGCCAGCAGCCCCTCGGCGGAGGACAGGAATGAAAAACTGTTTTTT.